This T cell receptor (beta chain) was recovered during a study of shared clonotypes between healthy human individuals. The table came from immunoSEQ multiplex PCR; TCRdb's copy has only in-frame clones and leaves some out. This table holds 2.5 million or so clones, 85% to 95% found once. CDR3 size: 14 residues. With 1 base removed from V and 4 bases from J, the gap between germline ends came to 7 bases. Per the germline V gene, CDR1 is MNHNS and CDR2 is SASEGT. The chain joins TRBV6-1 to TRBJ1-4; D unresolved. The receptor's source is a man aged 18-30 years in good health. The sample taken for sequencing was naive CD4+ T cells sorted from blood. Subset denoted: CD45RA+ positively selected. The CDR3 DNA sequence: TGTGCCAGCAGTGAAGGGACTCTTAATGAAAAACTGTTTTTT. Protein: CASSEGTLNEKLFF.